The 16 T cell receptor beta chains below were found in one sample sequenced in a study of blood T cell repertoires in COVID-19. Method: immunoSEQ multiplex PCR; TCRdb's copy keeps in-frame clones and lacks some. The data hold 130,000 to 150,000 clones, with roughly 84% observed a single time. The material sequenced was PBMCs or T cells enriched from blood (not recorded which). These receptors originate from a man between 35 and 55 years old with acute COVID-19.

The chain couples TRBV5-5 to TRBJ2-1; 7 nucleotides agree with TRBD1. CDR1 is SGHKS and CDR2 is YYEKEE in the germline V gene (reference sequence). This CDR3 has 14 residues. The junction had 2 bases not matched to a gene; V was cut back by 0 bases and J by 5 bases. CDR3 sequence reads: CASSLAGTDNEQFF. DNA for the CDR3: TGTGCCAGCAGCTTGGCCGGGACAGACAATGAGCAGTTCTTC.

This clone was detected many times. This chain joins TRBV30 and TRBJ1-6, with D unclear. The CDR3 totals 14 residues. Germline lookup yields CDR1 GTSNPN and CDR2 SVGIG (reference sequence). Trimming pared 4 bases from V and 14 bases from J, leaving 21 bases between. In nucleotides, the CDR3 is TGTGCCTGGACCCGAATCCCGGGGTCCTTATCCCTCCACTTT. This sequence encodes CAWTRIPGSLSLHF.

This clone showed up just a few times. This sequence joins TRBV5-4 and TRBJ2-1; 15 bases map to TRBD2. The CDR3 covers 15 residues. The germline CDR1 and CDR2 sequences are SGHNT and YYREEE (reference sequence). After removal of 4 bases from V and 7 bases from J, the junction contained 3 bases not matched to a gene. The chain's CDR3 is CASSDGLAGGNEQFF. CDR3 DNA: TGTGCCAGCAGCGATGGACTAGCGGGAGGGAATGAGCAGTTCTTC.

The chain carries TRBV7-6 and TRBJ2-1; possible D gene TRBD2, 7 bases. V was pared by 5 bases and J by 9 bases, with 26 bases between. The CDR3 extends over 17 amino acids. In germline, CDR1 is SGHVS, CDR2 FNYEAQ. The CDR3 DNA follows: TGTGCCAGCAGCCTAATAGGAGGGGGGAGGGAGCTTTCTGAGCAGTTCTTC. Protein sequence: CASSLIGGGRELSEQFF.

This clone has only a few counts. The chain uses TRBV18 and TRBJ1-2; D is ambiguous. The germline V and J ends were trimmed by 1 base and 0 bases, with 6 bases remaining between them. The CDR3 has 14 amino acids. Germline CDR1 is KGHSH and CDR2 is LQKENI. This CDR3 reads CASSPRESNYGYTF. CDR3 DNA: TGTGCCAGCTCACCACGGGAGTCTAACTATGGCTACACCTTC.

This chain connects TRBV28 to TRBJ1-4; possibly TRBD1 for D (6 bases). This CDR3 has 15 amino acids. Germline assignment: CDR1 MDHEN and CDR2 SYDVKM. The V end was cut by 7 bases, the J end by 5 bases, with 17 bases between. CDR3 sequence (DNA): TGTGCCAGCAACGGAAACAGGGCGGAAAATGAAAAACTGTTTTTT. This codes for CASNGNRAENEKLFF.

This chain connects TRBV19 to TRBJ2-7, with 7 positions matching TRBD2. This CDR3 is built from 14 residues. Trimming took 5 bases from V and 2 from J; bases not matched to a gene: 6. The germline gives CDR1 LNHDA, CDR2 SQIVND (reference sequence). This CDR3 reads CASSSAGDTYEQYF. The CDR3 DNA sequence: TGTGCCAGTAGTTCGGCGGGAGACACCTACGAGCAGTACTTC.

The rearrangement joins TRBV18 to TRBJ2-7; weak D call: TRBD2 (5 bases). The CDR3 sequence is 15 residues long. Germline V gene lookup returns CDR1 KGHSH and CDR2 LQKENI. Trimming took off 3 bases at V and 2 bases at J, with 14 bases between the two ends. CDR3 region: CASSPTSGVTYEQYF. CDR3 bases: TGTGCCAGCTCACCCACATCCGGGGTCACCTACGAGCAGTACTTC.

V is TRBV19 and J is TRBJ2-7, with 8 bases fitting TRBD1. CDR1 and CDR2 (germline): LNHDA, SQIVND (reference sequence). The junction had 14 bases not matched to a gene; V was cut back by 5 bases and J by 5 bases. This CDR3 comprises 16 residues. CDR3 DNA: TGTGCCAGTAGTGCAAGGACAGGGAGAAGTAACAACGAGCAGTACTTC. It codes for CASSARTGRSNNEQYF. The whole variable domain, filled in from reference TRBV19 and TRBJ2-7, reads DGGITQSPKYLFRKEGQNVTLSCEQNLNHDAMYWYRQDPGQGLRLIYYSQIVNDFQKGDIAEGYSVSREKKESFPLTVTSAQKNPTAFYLCASSARTGRSNNEQYFGPGTRLTVT.

The chain employs TRBV5-1 and TRBJ2-1; D possibly corresponds to TRBD1 (5 bases). This CDR3 is 13 amino acids long. The V end was cut by 5 bases, the J end by 5 bases, with 11 bases between. The germline CDR1 and CDR2 sequences are SGHRS and YFSETQ. This CDR3 is CASSSTGDNEQFF. CDR3 coding DNA: TGCGCCAGCAGTTCTACAGGAGACAATGAGCAGTTCTTC.

This chain uses TRBV5-4 with TRBJ2-6, with 7 bases lining up with TRBD1. After removal of 5 bases from V and 0 bases from J, the junction contained 17 bases not matched to a gene. CDR1 and CDR2 from the germline V gene are SGHNT and YYREEE (reference sequence). The CDR3 runs to 20 residues. The CDR3 loop is CASRPRGGGQEHSGANVLTF. CDR3 DNA: TGTGCCAGCAGACCCCGTGGGGGCGGACAGGAGCACTCTGGGGCCAACGTCCTGACTTTC.

This chain connects TRBV18 to TRBJ1-3; maybe TRBD1 (6 bases). V lost 1 base and J lost 4, with 11 bases in between. The CDR3 contains 15 residues. Germline CDR1 and CDR2: KGHSH and LQKENI. CDR3 protein: CASSPQTDRGNTIYF. CDR3 DNA: TGTGCCAGCTCACCACAAACGGACAGAGGAAACACCATATATTTT.

This clone was seen more than once but under ten times. The chain recombines TRBV11-2 with TRBJ2-7; TRBD2 matches at 10 bases. Germline-derived CDR1 and CDR2 are SGHAT and FQNNGV. After removal of 5 bases from V and 2 bases from J, the junction contained 9 bases not matched to a gene. The CDR3 is made up of 16 amino acids. In nucleotides, the CDR3 is TGTGCCAGCAGCGAGTACCTAGCGGGAGCTACCTACGAGCAGTACTTC. Its translation: CASSEYLAGATYEQYF.

This sequence joins TRBV7-9 and TRBJ2-2; the D is unclear. V dropped 5 bases and J dropped 7 bases, with 11 bases sitting between them. From germline, CDR1 is SEHNR and CDR2 FQNEAQ (reference sequence). The length of the CDR3 is 13 residues. CDR3 amino acids: CASSLSLVGELFF. The CDR3, as DNA: TGTGCCAGCAGCCTAAGCCTTGTCGGGGAGCTGTTTTTT. Based on the CDR3 plus reference TRBV7-9 and TRBJ2-2, the full variable domain is DTGVSQNPRHKITKRGQNVTFRCDPISEHNRLYWYRQTLGQGPEFLTYFQNEAQLEKSRLLSDRFSAERPKGSFSTLEIQRTEQGDSAMYLCASSLSLVGELFFGEGSRLTVL.

As DNA, the CDR3 is TGTGCCAGCAGTTACTCAGCGGGCAGTTCACCCCTCCACTTT. Amino acids: CASSYSAGSSPLHF. The V call is TRBV6-5, the J call TRBJ1-6; D unresolved. V dropped 0 bases and J dropped 9 bases, with 9 bases sitting between them. This CDR3 is built from 14 residues. In germline, CDR1 is MNHEY, CDR2 SVGAGI.

This chain links TRBV3-1 (or the pseudogene TRBV3-2) with TRBJ1-6; D unclear. Germline V CDR1 and CDR2: LGHDT, YNNKEL (reference sequence). The CDR3 consists of 15 residues. V was trimmed by 5 bases and J by 0 bases, leaving 8 bases between them. The CDR3 spells CASSLTPSYNSPLHF. CDR3 nucleotides: TGTGCCAGCAGCTTGACACCCTCCTATAATTCACCCCTCCACTTT.